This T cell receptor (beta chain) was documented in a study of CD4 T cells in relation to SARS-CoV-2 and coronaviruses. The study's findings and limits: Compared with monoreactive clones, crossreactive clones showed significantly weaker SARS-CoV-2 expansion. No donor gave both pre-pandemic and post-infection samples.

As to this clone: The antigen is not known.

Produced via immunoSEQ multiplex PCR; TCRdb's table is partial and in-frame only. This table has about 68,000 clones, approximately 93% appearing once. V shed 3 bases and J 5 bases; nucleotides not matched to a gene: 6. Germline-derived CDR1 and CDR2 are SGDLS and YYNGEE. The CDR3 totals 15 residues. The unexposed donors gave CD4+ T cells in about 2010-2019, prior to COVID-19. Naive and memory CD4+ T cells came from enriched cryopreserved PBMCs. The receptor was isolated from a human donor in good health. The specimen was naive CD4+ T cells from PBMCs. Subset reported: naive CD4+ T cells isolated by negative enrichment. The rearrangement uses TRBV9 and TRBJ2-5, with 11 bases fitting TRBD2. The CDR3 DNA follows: TGTGCCAGCAGCGAGGCACTAGCGGGGGTGGAGACCCAGTACTTC. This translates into CASSEALAGVETQYF.